This entry features one T cell receptor (beta chain) sequence. Its target is unknown. CDR3 length: 12 residues. V lost 0 bases and J 14 bases, leaving 11 bases between the germline ends. Per the germline V gene, CDR1 is SQVTM and CDR2 is ANQGSEA. This sample is drawn from a study of T cells in Graves' hyperthyroidism and ophthalmopathy. It was uncontrolled infection, other autoimmune disease, pregnancy or lactation that excluded patients. The TCR beta CDR3 regions underwent amplification using RNA transcripts as the source. HTBI primers drove first-round RT-PCR of the TCR CDR3. TCRdb fed the multiplex PCR reads into MiXCR, producing one record per CDR3 protein. The sample consists of approximately 640,000 distinct CDR3 sequences, about 45% of them appearing once. Findings and caveats of the study: Ophthalmopathy was separated from stable hyperthyroidism by a 13 V-J model. Before onset, by a median of approximately 5.9 months, the model predicted ophthalmopathy. The blood repertoire included most of the expanded thyroid clonotypes above 0.001.

The specimen was peripheral blood or thyroid tissue (not recorded which). The chain joins TRBV29-1 to TRBJ1-6; maybe TRBD1 (6 bases). This clonotype was sampled from an adult man with Graves' disease, either hyperthyroidism or ophthalmopathy (not recorded which). The CDR3 reads CSVEDFGGTLHF. The CDR3 DNA follows: TGCAGCGTTGAAGATTTCGGGGGCACCCTCCACTTT. The entire variable domain, with the rest obtained from reference TRBV29-1 and TRBJ1-6, is as follows: SAVISQKPSRDICQRGTSLTIQCQVDSQVTMMFWYRQQPGQSLTLIATANQGSEATYESGFVIDKFPISRPNLTFSTLTVSNMSPEDSSIYLCSVEDFGGTLHFGNGTRLTVT.